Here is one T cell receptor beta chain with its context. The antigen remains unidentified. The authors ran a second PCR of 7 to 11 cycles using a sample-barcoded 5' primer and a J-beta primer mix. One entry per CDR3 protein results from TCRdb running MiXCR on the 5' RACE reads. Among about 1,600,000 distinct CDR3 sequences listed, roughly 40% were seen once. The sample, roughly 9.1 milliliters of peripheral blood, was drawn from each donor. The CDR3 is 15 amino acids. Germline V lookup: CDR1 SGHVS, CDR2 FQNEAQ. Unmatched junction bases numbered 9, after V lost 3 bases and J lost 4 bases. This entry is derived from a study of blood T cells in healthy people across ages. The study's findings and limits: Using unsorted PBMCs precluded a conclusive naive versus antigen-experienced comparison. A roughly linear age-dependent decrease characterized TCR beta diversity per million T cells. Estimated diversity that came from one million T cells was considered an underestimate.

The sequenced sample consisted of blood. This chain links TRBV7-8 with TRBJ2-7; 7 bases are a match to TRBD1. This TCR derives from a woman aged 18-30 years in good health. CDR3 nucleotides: TGTGCCAGCAGCTTTAGGGGGACAGAGACTTACGAGCAGTACTTC. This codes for CASSFRGTETYEQYF.